This T cell receptor beta chain was sequenced for a study of blood T cell repertoires in COVID-19. Background on the study: The study drew acute and convalescent COVID-19 samples from the United States, Italy and Spain. Sources were T cells, B-cell-depleted T cells, or PBMCs; the material itself was cDNA or gDNA.

V gave up 7 bases and J gave up 3 bases, with 10 bases separating them. The germline gives CDR1 LNHDA, CDR2 SQIVND (reference sequence). The CDR3 length is 13 residues. In the authors' methods: Amplified reference gene primers provided the basis for estimating nucleated cell counts. Here immunoSEQ multiplex PCR was the method, and the copy in TCRdb shows in-frame clones only, minus some. From that table come the V and J calls and clone size; the DNA was used to work out D and trimming. The sample lists about 70,000 clones; 90% were seen once. The sequence came from a human donor in a cohort sampled during active COVID-19. The specimen sequenced was peripheral blood. The chain recombines TRBV19 with TRBJ2-1; D not resolved. Here the CDR3 reads CASNSALYNEQFF. CDR3 nucleotide sequence: TGTGCCAGTAACTCTGCCCTCTACAATGAGCAGTTCTTC.